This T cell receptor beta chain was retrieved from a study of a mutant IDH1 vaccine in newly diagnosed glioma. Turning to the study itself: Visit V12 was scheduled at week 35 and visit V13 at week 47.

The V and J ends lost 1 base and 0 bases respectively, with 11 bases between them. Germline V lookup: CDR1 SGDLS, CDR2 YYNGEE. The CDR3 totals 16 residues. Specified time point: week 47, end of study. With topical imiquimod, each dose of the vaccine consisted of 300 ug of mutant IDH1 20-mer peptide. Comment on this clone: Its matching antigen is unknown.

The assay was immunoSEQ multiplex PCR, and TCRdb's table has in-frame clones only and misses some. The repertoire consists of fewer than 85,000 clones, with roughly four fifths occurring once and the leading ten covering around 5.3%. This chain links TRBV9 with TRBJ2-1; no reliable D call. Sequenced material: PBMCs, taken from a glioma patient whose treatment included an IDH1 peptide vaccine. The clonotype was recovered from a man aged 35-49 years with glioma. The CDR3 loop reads CASSVPLGGSYNEQFF. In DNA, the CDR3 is TGTGCCAGCAGCGTACCACTCGGCGGCTCCTACAATGAGCAGTTCTTC.